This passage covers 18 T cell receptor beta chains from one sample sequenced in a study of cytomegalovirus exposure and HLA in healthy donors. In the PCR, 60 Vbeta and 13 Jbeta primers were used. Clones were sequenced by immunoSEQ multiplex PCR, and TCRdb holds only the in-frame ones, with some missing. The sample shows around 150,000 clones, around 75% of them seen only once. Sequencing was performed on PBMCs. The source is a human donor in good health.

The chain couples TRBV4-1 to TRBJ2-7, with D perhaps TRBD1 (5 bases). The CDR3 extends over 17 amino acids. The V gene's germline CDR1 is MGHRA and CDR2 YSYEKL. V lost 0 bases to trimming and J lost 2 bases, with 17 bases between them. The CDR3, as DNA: TGCGCCAGCAGCCAAGAACGCCAGGGCCACAATCCCTACGAGCAGTACTTC. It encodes CASSQERQGHNPYEQYF.

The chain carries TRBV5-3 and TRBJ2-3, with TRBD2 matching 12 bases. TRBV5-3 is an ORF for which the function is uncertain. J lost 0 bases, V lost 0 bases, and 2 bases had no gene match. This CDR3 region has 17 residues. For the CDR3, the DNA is TGTGCCAGAAGCTTGGCTAGCGGGGGGGCTAGCACAGATACGCAGTATTTT. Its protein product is CARSLASGGASTDTQYF.

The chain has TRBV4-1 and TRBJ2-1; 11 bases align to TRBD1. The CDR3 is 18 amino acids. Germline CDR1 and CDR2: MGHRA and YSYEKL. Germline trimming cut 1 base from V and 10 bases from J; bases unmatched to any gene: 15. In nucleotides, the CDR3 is TGCGCCAGCAGCCAAGCCCCATTGGGACAGGGGGGAATACGCGAGCAGTTCTTC. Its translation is CASSQAPLGQGGIREQFF.

The DNA of the CDR3 is TGTGCCACCAGCAATGGACAGGGGGCCCAAGAGACCCAGTACTTC. Its translation is CATSNGQGAQETQYF. The chain uses TRBV15 and TRBJ2-5, with 11 nucleotides matching TRBD1. This CDR3 contains 15 residues. The germline V gene has CDR1 LNHNV and CDR2 YYDKDF (reference sequence). V lost 4 bases and J lost 1; bases outside the gene matches: 2.

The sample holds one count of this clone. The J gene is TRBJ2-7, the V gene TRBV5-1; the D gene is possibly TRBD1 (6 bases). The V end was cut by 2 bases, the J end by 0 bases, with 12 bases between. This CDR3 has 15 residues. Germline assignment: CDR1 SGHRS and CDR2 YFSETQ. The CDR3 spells CASSFDTQGSYEQYF. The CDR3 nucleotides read TGCGCCAGCAGCTTCGATACACAGGGCTCCTACGAGCAGTACTTC.

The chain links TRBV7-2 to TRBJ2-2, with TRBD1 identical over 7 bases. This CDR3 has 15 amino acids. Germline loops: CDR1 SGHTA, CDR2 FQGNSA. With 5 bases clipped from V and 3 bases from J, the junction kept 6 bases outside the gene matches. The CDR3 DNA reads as TGTGCCAGCAGCCCTGGGACAGTTCACACCGGGGAGCTGTTTTTT. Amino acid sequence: CASSPGTVHTGELFF.

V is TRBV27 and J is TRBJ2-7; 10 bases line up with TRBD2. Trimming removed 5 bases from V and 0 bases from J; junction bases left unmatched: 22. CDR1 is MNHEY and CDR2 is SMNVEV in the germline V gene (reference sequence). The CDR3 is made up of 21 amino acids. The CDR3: CASSLTLGGLAGVTSSYEQYF. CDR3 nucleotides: TGTGCCAGCAGTCTTACTCTAGGGGGCCTAGCGGGGGTGACGAGCTCCTACGAGCAGTACTTC.

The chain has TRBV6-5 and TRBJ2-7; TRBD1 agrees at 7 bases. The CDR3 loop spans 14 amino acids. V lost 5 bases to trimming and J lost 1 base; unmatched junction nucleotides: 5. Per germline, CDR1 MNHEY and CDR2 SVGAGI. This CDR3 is CASSRQGGSYEQYF. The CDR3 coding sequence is TGTGCCAGCAGTAGACAGGGTGGTTCCTACGAGCAGTACTTC.

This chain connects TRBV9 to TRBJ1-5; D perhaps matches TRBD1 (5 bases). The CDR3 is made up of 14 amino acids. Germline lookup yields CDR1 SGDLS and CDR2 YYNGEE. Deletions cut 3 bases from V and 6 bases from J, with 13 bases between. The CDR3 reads CASSAQGGGQPQHF. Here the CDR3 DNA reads TGTGCCAGCAGCGCTCAGGGCGGCGGTCAGCCCCAGCATTTT.

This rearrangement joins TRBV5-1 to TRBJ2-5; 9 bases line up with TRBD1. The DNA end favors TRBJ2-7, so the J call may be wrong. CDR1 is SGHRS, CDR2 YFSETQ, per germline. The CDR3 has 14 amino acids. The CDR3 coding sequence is TGCGCCAGCAGCCTCGACAGGGGGTCCTACGAGCAGTACTTC. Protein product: CASSLDRGSYEQYF.

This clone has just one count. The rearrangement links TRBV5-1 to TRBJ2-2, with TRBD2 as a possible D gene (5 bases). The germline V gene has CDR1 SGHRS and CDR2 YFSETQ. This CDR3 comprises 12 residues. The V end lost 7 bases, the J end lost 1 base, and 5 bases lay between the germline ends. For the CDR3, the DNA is TGCGCCAGCCGGGAGAACACCGGGGAGCTGTTTTTT. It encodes CASRENTGELFF.

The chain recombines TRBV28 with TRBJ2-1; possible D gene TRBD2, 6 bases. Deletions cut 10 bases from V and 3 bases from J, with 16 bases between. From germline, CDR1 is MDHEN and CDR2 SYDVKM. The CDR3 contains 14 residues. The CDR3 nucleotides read TGTGCCACTGTCCAGGCGGGGTTCTACAATGAGCAGTTCTTC. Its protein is CATVQAGFYNEQFF.

The chain's CDR3 is CASSLVGIGTAYEQYF. The DNA for the CDR3 is TGTGCCAGCAGCTTAGTAGGAATCGGGACAGCCTACGAGCAGTACTTC. This sequence joins TRBV7-9 and TRBJ2-7; 7 bases align to TRBD1. The V gene's germline CDR1 is SEHNR and CDR2 FQNEAQ (reference sequence). V lost 1 base and J lost 2; bases outside the gene matches: 8. The CDR3 loop spans 16 amino acids.

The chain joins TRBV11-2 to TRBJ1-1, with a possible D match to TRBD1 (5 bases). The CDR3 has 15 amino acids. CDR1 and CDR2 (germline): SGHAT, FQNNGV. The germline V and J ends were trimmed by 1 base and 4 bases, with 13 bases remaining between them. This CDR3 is CASSLGSGKFTEAFF. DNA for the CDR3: TGTGCCAGCAGCTTAGGATCAGGGAAGTTCACTGAAGCTTTCTTT.

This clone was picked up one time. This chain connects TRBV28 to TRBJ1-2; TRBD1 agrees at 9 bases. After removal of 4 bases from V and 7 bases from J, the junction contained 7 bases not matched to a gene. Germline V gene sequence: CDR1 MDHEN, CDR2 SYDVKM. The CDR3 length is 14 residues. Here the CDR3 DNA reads TGTGCCAGCAGTTCGGGACAGGGTGTTATTGGCTACACCTTC. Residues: CASSSGQGVIGYTF.

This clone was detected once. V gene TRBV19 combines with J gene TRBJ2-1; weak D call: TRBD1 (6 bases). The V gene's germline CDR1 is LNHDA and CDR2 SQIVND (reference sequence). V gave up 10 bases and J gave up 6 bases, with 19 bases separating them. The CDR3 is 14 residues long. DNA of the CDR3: TGTGCCATCTCCAGGGGTTTAGATACCAATGAGCAGTTCTTC. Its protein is CAISRGLDTNEQFF.

The chain's CDR3 is CASSLDNRSNQPQHF. The DNA of the CDR3 is TGCGCCAGCAGCTTGGACAACAGGAGCAATCAGCCCCAGCATTTT. V and J are TRBV5-1 and TRBJ1-5, with D possibly TRBD1 on 5 matching bases. CDR1 and CDR2 from the germline V gene are SGHRS and YFSETQ. Trimming removed 0 bases from V and 1 base from J, with 8 bases in between. The CDR3 extends over 15 amino acids.

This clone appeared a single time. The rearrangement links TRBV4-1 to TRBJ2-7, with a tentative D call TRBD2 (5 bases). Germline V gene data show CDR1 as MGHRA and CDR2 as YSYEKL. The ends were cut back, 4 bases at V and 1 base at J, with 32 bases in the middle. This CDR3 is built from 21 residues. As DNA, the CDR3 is TGCGCCAGCAGCCCGACCATAAATCCGGGATCCGTTTTAATACGGTCCTACGAGCAGTACTTC. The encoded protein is CASSPTINPGSVLIRSYEQYF.